The next 12 T cell receptor beta chains were all read from a single sample in a study of blood T cell repertoires in COVID-19. Data came from immunoSEQ multiplex PCR; TCRdb stores just in-frame clones and leaves some out. The table records about 200,000 clones, 92% of them present only once. Sequencing was performed on peripheral blood. These receptors originate from a man aged 55 to 70 with COVID-19, enrolled during active disease.

This chain uses TRBV5-6 with TRBJ2-3; tentatively, D is TRBD2 (5 bases). Germline V gene data show CDR1 as SGHDT and CDR2 as YYEEEE. This CDR3 contains 17 residues. The V end was cut by 0 bases, the J end by 0 bases, with 14 bases between. The CDR3, as DNA: TGTGCCAGCAGCTTGGAGCGGCGATCACCTAGCACAGATACGCAGTATTTT. Its protein is CASSLERRSPSTDTQYF.

The rearrangement uses TRBV4-3 and TRBJ2-7; 8 bases fit TRBD1. Germline values: CDR1 LGHNA, CDR2 YSLEER. With V trimmed by 0 bases and J by 3 bases, 7 bases remained unmatched. The CDR3 runs 16 residues. The DNA for the CDR3 is TGCGCCAGCAGCCAAGATCTCGGGACAGGACACTACGAGCAGTACTTC. Its translation: CASSQDLGTGHYEQYF.

This chain links TRBV16 with TRBJ2-3, with 9 bases identical to TRBD1. This CDR3 has 16 amino acids. Germline CDR1 is KGHSY and CDR2 is FQNENV. V trimming: 4 bases; J trimming: 3 bases; junction bases outside the gene matches: 8. The CDR3 DNA reads as TGTGCCAGCAGCCGAACGGGACAGGGAATGACAGATACGCAGTATTTT. Translated, it gives CASSRTGQGMTDTQYF.

The V and J genes are TRBV6-1 and TRBJ1-5; no reliable D call. Trimming took 1 base from V and 3 from J, leaving 7 bases between them. This CDR3 has 14 amino acids. Germline assignment: CDR1 MNHNS and CDR2 SASEGT. CDR3 in DNA: TGTGCCAGCAGTGAAGTCCGGTCCAATCAGCCCCAGCATTTT. Protein: CASSEVRSNQPQHF.

The chain employs TRBV6-6 and TRBJ2-1, with 7 bases fitting TRBD2. The ends lost 3 bases at V and 5 bases at J; junction bases unmatched: 7. The CDR3 spans 15 residues. The germline CDR1 and CDR2 sequences are MNHNY and SVGAGI (reference sequence). The CDR3 spells CASSYGSGRNNEQFF. CDR3 nucleotide sequence: TGTGCCAGCAGTTATGGTAGCGGGCGTAACAATGAGCAGTTCTTC.

This clone was seen a handful of times. The CDR3 coding sequence is TGTGCCAGCAGCTTAAGCCCTAGCGGGATGAACGGCAATGAGCAGTTCTTC. Encoded protein: CASSLSPSGMNGNEQFF. The chain carries TRBV7-3 and TRBJ2-1; 9 nucleotides agree with TRBD2. Germline assignment: CDR1 SGHTA and CDR2 FQGTGA. The CDR3 length is 17 residues. Trimming took 1 base from V and 6 from J; bases not matched to a gene: 10. Full variable domain (missing parts from reference TRBV7-3 and TRBJ2-1): GAGVSQTPSNKVTEKGKYVELRCDPISGHTALYWYRQSLGQGPEFLIYFQGTGAADDSGLPNDRFFAVRPEGSVSTLKIQRTERGDSAVYLCASSLSPSGMNGNEQFFGPGTRLTVL.

CDR3 residues: CAWRLAAYNEQFF. In DNA, the CDR3 is TGTGCCTGGAGGCTAGCGGCATACAATGAGCAGTTCTTC. The chain links TRBV30 to TRBJ2-1; 7 bases map to TRBD2. The trim removed 3 bases at V and 4 bases at J, leaving 3 bases unmatched. Looked up from germline, CDR1 is GTSNPN and CDR2 is SVGIG (reference sequence). The CDR3 has 13 amino acids. Full variable domain (rest looked up from reference TRBV30 and TRBJ2-1): SQTIHQWPATLVQPVGSPLSLECTVEGTSNPNLYWYRQAAGRGLQLLFYSVGIGQISSEVPQNLSASRPQDRQFILSSKKLLLSDSGFYLCAWRLAAYNEQFFGPGTRLTVL.

The rearrangement joins TRBV5-1 to TRBJ2-3; tentatively, D is TRBD1 (7 bases). V was cut by 2 bases and J by 3 bases, with 28 bases left in between. This CDR3 has 20 residues. Per the germline V gene, CDR1 is SGHRS and CDR2 is YFSETQ. CDR3 loop: CASSLPGTEQEGLRTDTQYF. As DNA, the CDR3 is TGCGCCAGCAGCTTACCCGGGACAGAGCAGGAGGGCCTAAGAACAGATACGCAGTATTTT.

CDR3 coding DNA: TGTGCCTCGGGACAGCTTAATGAAAAACTGTTTTTT. It yields the protein CASGQLNEKLFF. V gene TRBV30 combines with J gene TRBJ1-4; 7 bases align to TRBD1. Germline trimming cut 7 bases from V and 4 bases from J; bases unmatched to any gene: 3. The germline V gene has CDR1 GTSNPN and CDR2 SVGIG (reference sequence). The CDR3 is 12 amino acids.

CDR3: CSVRENTEAFF. Written as DNA, the CDR3 is TGCAGCGTTCGGGAGAACACTGAAGCTTTCTTT. This chain connects TRBV29-1 to TRBJ1-1, with no clear D. CDR3 length: 11 residues. Trimming took off 5 bases at V and 1 base at J, with 5 bases between the two ends. CDR1 and CDR2 from the germline V gene are SQVTM and ANQGSEA.

J is TRBJ1-6 and V is TRBV28; 8 bases match TRBD1. Trimming cost V 2 bases and J 13 bases; bases outside gene matches: 13. Germline assignment: CDR1 MDHEN and CDR2 SYDVKM. The CDR3 extends over 16 amino acids. CDR3 nucleotides: TGTGCCAGCAGTTTACGTTCCCGGACAGGGCGGAGGCCCCTCCACTTT. It specifies CASSLRSRTGRRPLHF.

The V call is TRBV6-5, the J call TRBJ1-5; D unclear. The CDR3 totals 13 residues. In germline, CDR1 is MNHEY, CDR2 SVGAGI. V lost 6 bases and J lost 4, with 10 bases in between. CDR3 nucleotide sequence: TGTGCCAGCAGCTACGCAGTGAATCAGCCCCAGCATTTT. It specifies CASSYAVNQPQHF.